This entry lists 23 T cell receptor beta chains sequenced from one sample in a study of cytomegalovirus exposure and HLA in healthy donors. Data came from immunoSEQ multiplex PCR; TCRdb stores just in-frame clones and leaves some out. Of a few hundred thousand clones detected, around nine tenths appear once; the ten largest clones hold approximately 0.95%. Sequencing was carried out using PBMCs. Receptors were obtained from a woman younger than 35 in good health and CMV-seronegative.

This clone was observed once. This rearrangement joins TRBV6-5 to TRBJ1-1, with a possible D match to TRBD1 (5 bases). Germline V gene lookup returns CDR1 MNHEY and CDR2 SVGAGI. This CDR3 spans 12 amino acids. Trimming removed 5 bases at V and 5 bases at J, with 9 bases between. CDR3 protein: CASSRGRTEAFF. CDR3 nucleotides: TGTGCCAGCAGTCGGGGGAGGACTGAAGCTTTCTTT.

This chain joins TRBV5-4 and TRBJ2-3; D possibly corresponds to TRBD2 (6 bases). There are 16 residues in the CDR3. Trimming pared 0 bases from V and 0 bases from J, leaving 11 bases between. Germline CDR1 SGHNT, CDR2 YYREEE (reference sequence). CDR3 protein: CASSLGLVQSTDTQYF. The CDR3 nucleotides are TGTGCCAGCAGCTTGGGACTAGTCCAAAGCACAGATACGCAGTATTTT.

V and J are TRBV27 and TRBJ2-3; TRBD2 matches 8 bases. The germline V gene encodes CDR1 MNHEY and CDR2 SMNVEV (reference sequence). The CDR3 is 16 amino acids. The V and J ends lost 5 bases and 2 bases, in that order; junction bases with no gene match: 9. CDR3 residues: CASSRAGVRATDTQYF. DNA for the CDR3: TGTGCCAGCAGTAGAGCGGGAGTGAGGGCCACAGATACGCAGTATTTT.

CDR3 DNA sequence: TGTGCCAGCAGTTTCTACAGGACAGGGGGCTTGATCAATGAGCAGTTCTTC. It encodes CASSFYRTGGLINEQFF. V is TRBV27 and J is TRBJ2-1, with 11 bases aligning to TRBD1. The V and J ends lost 3 bases and 6 bases, in that order; junction bases with no gene match: 10. In germline, CDR1 is MNHEY, CDR2 SMNVEV (reference sequence). The CDR3 is 17 residues long.

V is TRBV7-3 and J is TRBJ1-1; no clear D gene. The CDR3 consists of 13 residues. Trimming cost V 5 bases and J 1 base, with 8 bases left between them. The germline CDR1 and CDR2 sequences are SGHTA and FQGTGA. The CDR3 loop is CASSPSSNTEAFF. Here the CDR3 DNA reads TGTGCCAGCAGCCCTTCGTCGAACACTGAAGCTTTCTTT.

V gene TRBV28 combines with J gene TRBJ1-2; D gene ambiguous. Germline V lookup: CDR1 MDHEN, CDR2 SYDVKM. This CDR3 contains 19 residues. Trimming cost V 5 bases and J 5 bases, with 30 bases left between them. This chain's CDR3 is CASSPFPLRADSFLYGYTF. For the CDR3, the DNA is TGTGCCAGCAGTCCCTTCCCGTTAAGGGCGGACTCCTTCTTGTATGGCTACACCTTC.

A single count supports this clone. The same CDR3 can be traced to other DNA sequences in this sample. The CDR3 reads CASSLGQANYGYTF. The CDR3 coding sequence is TGTGCCAGCAGCTTGGGTCAGGCGAACTATGGCTACACCTTC. This chain uses TRBV5-4 with TRBJ1-2; D remains unclear. The V end lost 0 bases, the J end lost 2 bases, and 8 bases lay between the germline ends. Per germline, CDR1 SGHNT and CDR2 YYREEE (reference sequence). The CDR3 runs 14 residues.

CDR3 in amino acids: CASSLSGYTDTQYF. The CDR3 nucleotides read TGCGCCAGCAGCCTAAGCGGTTACACAGATACGCAGTATTTT. This chain joins TRBV5-1 and TRBJ2-3; D possibly corresponds to TRBD2 (5 bases). The CDR3 is made up of 14 amino acids. The V gene lost 4 bases and the J gene lost 2 bases, with 11 bases spanning the gap. Germline CDR1 SGHRS, CDR2 YFSETQ.

The chain links TRBV5-6 to TRBJ2-1; D possibly corresponds to TRBD1 (6 bases). Per the germline V gene, CDR1 is SGHDT and CDR2 is YYEEEE. This CDR3 has 15 residues. The V end was cut by 4 bases, the J end by 4 bases, with 15 bases between. The CDR3 region is CASSVWEQGYNEQFF. DNA for the CDR3: TGTGCCAGCAGCGTATGGGAACAGGGTTACAATGAGCAGTTCTTC.

The count of this clone is one. The genes are TRBV13 and TRBJ1-2; 8 bases are shared with TRBD1. This CDR3 is 15 amino acids long. Germline lookup yields CDR1 PRHDT and CDR2 FYEKMQ (reference sequence). Trimming took 5 bases from V and 0 from J; bases not matched to a gene: 5. The CDR3 here is CASSPRQGTNYGYTF. In nucleotides, the CDR3 is TGTGCCAGCAGCCCCCGACAGGGGACTAACTATGGCTACACCTTC. The variable domain in full, completed from reference TRBV13 and TRBJ1-2, reads AAGVIQSPRHLIKEKRETATLKCYPIPRHDTVYWYQQGPGQDPQFLISFYEKMQSDKGSIPDRFSAQQFSDYHSELNMSSLELGDSALYFCASSPRQGTNYGYTFGSGTRLTVV.

V and J are TRBV28 and TRBJ2-7; 14 bases map to TRBD2. This CDR3 region has 16 residues. Germline trimming cut 4 bases from V and 5 bases from J; bases unmatched to any gene: 7. Germline V gene data show CDR1 as MDHEN and CDR2 as SYDVKM. CDR3 sequence (DNA): TGTGCCAGCAGTTCCCTGACTAGCGGGAGGGCCAACGAGCAGTACTTC. Protein sequence: CASSSLTSGRANEQYF.

The chain links TRBV5-1 to TRBJ2-3; tentatively, D is TRBD2 (6 bases). V shed 0 bases and J shed 2 bases, with 7 bases lying between them. Germline CDR1 is SGHRS and CDR2 is YFSETQ. The CDR3 has 14 residues. This chain's CDR3 is CASSLALATDTQYF. The CDR3 region has the DNA TGCGCCAGCAGCTTGGCACTAGCCACAGATACGCAGTATTTT.

V gene TRBV9 combines with J gene TRBJ1-6, with D tentatively TRBD1 (6 bases). Per the germline V gene, CDR1 is SGDLS and CDR2 is YYNGEE. The germline V and J ends were trimmed by 3 bases and 16 bases, with 17 bases remaining between them. CDR3 length equals 13 residues. In nucleotides, the CDR3 is TGTGCCAGCAGCGAGCAGGGGTTAGGGGAACTCCACTTT. This gives the protein CASSEQGLGELHF.

The chain couples TRBV5-1 to TRBJ2-3; 9 nucleotides agree with TRBD1. Germline CDR1 and CDR2: SGHRS and YFSETQ. The CDR3 contains 16 residues. J was trimmed by 2 bases and V by 8 bases; bases with no gene match: 12. CDR3 protein: CASDTGTGIFTDTQYF. CDR3 in DNA: TGCGCCAGTGACACCGGGACAGGGATTTTCACAGATACGCAGTATTTT.

The V call is TRBV27, the J call TRBJ1-2; a possible D gene is TRBD1 (5 bases). Per the germline V gene, CDR1 is MNHEY and CDR2 is SMNVEV (reference sequence). CDR3 length: 14 amino acids. The V gene lost 4 bases and the J gene lost 4 bases, with 13 bases spanning the gap. The CDR3 DNA sequence: TGTGCCAGCAGTTCGCAGGGCCCAACCTATGGCTACACCTTC. Translation gives CASSSQGPTYGYTF.

CDR3 nucleotide sequence: TGCGCCAGCAGCCAGGGGGTGGCAGGGACAGTAACTTTGAAGGGTCAGCCCCAGCATTTT. This translates into CASSQGVAGTVTLKGQPQHF. The chain recombines TRBV4-3 with TRBJ1-5; 7 bases agree with TRBD1. The germline CDR1 and CDR2 sequences are LGHNA and YSLEER. With 3 bases clipped from V and 6 bases from J, the junction kept 23 bases outside the gene matches. The CDR3 length is 20 residues.

The chain is built from TRBV5-6 and TRBJ2-2; perhaps TRBD1 as D (5 bases). Trimming cost V 0 bases and J 7 bases, with 7 bases left between them. This CDR3 spans 13 amino acids. The V gene's germline CDR1 is SGHDT and CDR2 YYEEEE. For the CDR3, the DNA is TGTGCCAGCAGCTTGGCAGGGCTCGGGGAGCTGTTTTTT. It is translated as CASSLAGLGELFF.

V and J are TRBV5-1 and TRBJ2-7; the match to TRBD1 covers 7 bases. The CDR3 length is 15 residues. Trimming at V came to 3 bases and at J to 4 bases, leaving 10 bases not matched to a gene. From germline, CDR1 is SGHRS and CDR2 YFSETQ. CDR3 DNA sequence: TGCGCCAGCAGCTGGACCGGGACAGCTAATTACGAGCAGTACTTC. Amino acids: CASSWTGTANYEQYF.

This clone was recorded only once. The chain combines TRBV6-1 with TRBJ2-7; D may be TRBD2 (6 bases). There are 15 residues in the CDR3. Germline values: CDR1 MNHNS, CDR2 SASEGT. Deletions cut 4 bases from V and 7 bases from J, with 20 bases between. CDR3 in amino acids: CASSGGTTPGGEQYF. CDR3 DNA sequence: TGTGCCAGCAGTGGGGGAACTACCCCCGGAGGGGAGCAGTACTTC.

J is TRBJ1-5 and V is TRBV28, with TRBD1 as a possible D gene (5 bases). CDR3 length: 17 residues. V was trimmed by 8 bases and J by 7 bases, leaving 27 bases between them. Germline CDR1 reads MDHEN; CDR2 reads SYDVKM. CDR3 in amino acids: CASASPGRGGVGQPQHF. CDR3 DNA: TGTGCCAGCGCTTCGCCGGGACGGGGGGGGGTAGGGCAGCCCCAGCATTTT.

The chain is built from TRBV5-4 and TRBJ1-1; D is unclear. The V and J ends lost 2 bases and 3 bases respectively, with 5 bases between them. CDR1 and CDR2 (germline): SGHNT, YYREEE (reference sequence). This CDR3 is built from 12 residues. The DNA for the CDR3 is TGTGCCAGCAGCTTCGGAGACACTGAAGCTTTCTTT. This encodes CASSFGDTEAFF.

This clone was found a few times. V and J are TRBV28 and TRBJ1-5; 8 bases align to TRBD1. Germline-derived CDR1 and CDR2 are MDHEN and SYDVKM. With V trimmed by 3 bases and J by 5 bases, 9 bases remained unmatched. The CDR3 extends over 16 amino acids. CDR3 nucleotides: TGTGCCAGCAGTTTCCCGACAGGGGTTGGGGATCAGCCCCAGCATTTT. This sequence encodes CASSFPTGVGDQPQHF.

The chain has TRBV27 and TRBJ2-7; 9 nucleotides match TRBD1. The CDR3 contains 14 residues. From germline, CDR1 is MNHEY and CDR2 SMNVEV (reference sequence). V was pared by 3 bases and J by 6 bases, with 6 bases of the junction left unmatched. In nucleotides, the CDR3 is TGTGCCAGCAGTTTGACAGGGGGAGGTGTCGAGCAGTACTTC. It is translated as CASSLTGGGVEQYF.